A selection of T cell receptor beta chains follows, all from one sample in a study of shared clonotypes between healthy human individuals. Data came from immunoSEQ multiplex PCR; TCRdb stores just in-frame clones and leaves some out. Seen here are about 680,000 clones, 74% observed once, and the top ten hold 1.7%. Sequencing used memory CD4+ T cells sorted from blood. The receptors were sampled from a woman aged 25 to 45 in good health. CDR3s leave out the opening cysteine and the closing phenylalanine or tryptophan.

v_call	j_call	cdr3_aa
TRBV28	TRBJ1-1	ASSPINTEAF
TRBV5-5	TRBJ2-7	ASSPPTVGLAGDLEQY
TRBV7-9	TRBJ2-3	ASSLLALAITDTQY
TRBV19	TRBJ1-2	ASNDVGQTYGYT
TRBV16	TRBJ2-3	ASSQRVPSGSLSTDTQY
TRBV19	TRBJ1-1	ASKDVAGTEAF
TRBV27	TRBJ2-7	ASSLVGQGPAYEQY
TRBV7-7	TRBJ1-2	ASSPAEVGYT
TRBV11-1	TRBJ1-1	ASSFLTGGTEAF
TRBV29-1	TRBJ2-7	SGSGPPLFEQY
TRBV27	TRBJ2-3	ASRRTGGSSDTQY
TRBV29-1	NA	SVTANYEQY
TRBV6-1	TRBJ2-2	ASSVALAAESGELF
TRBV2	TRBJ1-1	ASRGADLTHTEAF
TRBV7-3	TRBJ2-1	ASSTTSGSKDEQF
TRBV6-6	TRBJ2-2	ATLAGANTGELF
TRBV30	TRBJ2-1	AWSEGGRSSYNEQF
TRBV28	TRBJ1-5	ASRPRQTPYSGQPQH
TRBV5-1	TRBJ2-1	ASSLGQYSYNEQF
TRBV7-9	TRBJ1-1	ASSTMTDEAF
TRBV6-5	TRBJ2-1	ASSTYRGLKDEQF
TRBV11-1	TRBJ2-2	ASSSGFGTGELF
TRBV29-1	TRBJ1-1	SVDRGPIGEAF
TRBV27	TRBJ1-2	ASSLQGAGGYT
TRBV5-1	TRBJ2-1	ASRSSGGYNEQF
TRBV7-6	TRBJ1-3	ASSSRTGPSSGNTIY
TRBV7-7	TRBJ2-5	ASSVGLAGGPRLETQY
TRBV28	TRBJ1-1	ASSFRKAF
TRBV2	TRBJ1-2	ASRLRDYGYT
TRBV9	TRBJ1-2	ASSSGTENYGYT
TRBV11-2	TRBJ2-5	ASSFLPSSGEETQY
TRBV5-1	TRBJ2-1	ASSLAPQNRNNEQF
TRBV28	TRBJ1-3	ASTPSEGAVGNTIY
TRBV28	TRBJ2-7	ASLKASGTYEQY
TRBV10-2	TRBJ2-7	ASSRQGAYEQY
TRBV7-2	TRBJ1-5	ASSKYRDRGGPQH
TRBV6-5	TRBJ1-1	ASSYQGTATEAF
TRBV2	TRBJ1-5	ASSALVAENQPQH
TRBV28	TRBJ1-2	ASSSVYGYT
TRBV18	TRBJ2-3	ASSPPSGPTDTQY
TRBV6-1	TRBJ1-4	ASSAGGGRTNEKLF
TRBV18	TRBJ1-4	ASSSGTGGDTEKLF
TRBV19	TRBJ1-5	ASSRSGWDQPQH
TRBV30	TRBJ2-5	ARGSKGPETQY
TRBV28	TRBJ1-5	ASSLAGARNQPQH
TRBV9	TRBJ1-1	ASSVDPTTNTEAF
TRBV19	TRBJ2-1	ASSIGQGRYYNEQF
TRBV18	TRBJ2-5	ASSPFQGTQETQY
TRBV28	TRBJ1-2	ASSLRTGANYGYT
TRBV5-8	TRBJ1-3	ASSSRLQFSGNTIY
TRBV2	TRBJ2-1	ASRRSMGLAINEQF
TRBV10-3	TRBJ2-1	ATGMGGSYNEQF
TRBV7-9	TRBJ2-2	ASSSRTGGNTGELF
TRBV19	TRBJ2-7	ASRTQGLAHTYEQY
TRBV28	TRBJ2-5	ASRPLSGGPGETQY
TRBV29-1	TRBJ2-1	SVEKFREGRNEQF